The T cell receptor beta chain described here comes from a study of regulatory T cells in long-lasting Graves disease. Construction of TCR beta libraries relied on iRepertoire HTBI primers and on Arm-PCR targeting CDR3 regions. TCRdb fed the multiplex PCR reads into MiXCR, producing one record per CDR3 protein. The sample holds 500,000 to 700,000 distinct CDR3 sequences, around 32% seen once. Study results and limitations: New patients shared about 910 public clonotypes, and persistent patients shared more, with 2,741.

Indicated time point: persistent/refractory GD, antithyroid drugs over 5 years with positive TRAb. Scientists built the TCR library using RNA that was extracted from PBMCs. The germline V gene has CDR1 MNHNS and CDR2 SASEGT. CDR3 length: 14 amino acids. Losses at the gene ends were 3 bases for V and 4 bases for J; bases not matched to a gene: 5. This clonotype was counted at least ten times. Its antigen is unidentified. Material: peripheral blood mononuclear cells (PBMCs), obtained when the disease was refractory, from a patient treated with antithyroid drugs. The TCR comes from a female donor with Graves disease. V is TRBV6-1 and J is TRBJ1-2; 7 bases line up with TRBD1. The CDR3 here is CASSEPTGSYGYTF. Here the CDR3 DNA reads TGTGCCAGCAGTGAGCCGACAGGGAGCTATGGCTACACCTTC.